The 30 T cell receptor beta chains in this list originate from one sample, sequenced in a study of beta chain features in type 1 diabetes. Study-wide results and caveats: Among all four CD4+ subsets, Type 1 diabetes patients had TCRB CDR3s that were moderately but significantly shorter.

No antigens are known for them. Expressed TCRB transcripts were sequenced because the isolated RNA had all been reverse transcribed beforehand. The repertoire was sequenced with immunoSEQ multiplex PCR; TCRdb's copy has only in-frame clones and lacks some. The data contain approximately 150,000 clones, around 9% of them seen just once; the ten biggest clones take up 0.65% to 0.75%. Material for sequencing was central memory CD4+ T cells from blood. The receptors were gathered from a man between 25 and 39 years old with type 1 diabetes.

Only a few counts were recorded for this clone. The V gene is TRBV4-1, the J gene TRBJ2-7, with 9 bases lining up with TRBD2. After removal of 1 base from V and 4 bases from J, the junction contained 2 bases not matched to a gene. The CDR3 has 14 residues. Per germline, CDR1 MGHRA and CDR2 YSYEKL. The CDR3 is CASSQGRGGYEQYF. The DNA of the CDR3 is TGCGCCAGCAGCCAAGGGCGGGGGGGGTACGAGCAGTACTTC.

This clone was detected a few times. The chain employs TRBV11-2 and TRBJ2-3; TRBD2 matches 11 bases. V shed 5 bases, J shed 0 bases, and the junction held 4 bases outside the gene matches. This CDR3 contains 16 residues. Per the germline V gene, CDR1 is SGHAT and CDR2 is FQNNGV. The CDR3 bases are TGTGCCAGCAGCGTGGGACTAGCGGCTAGCACAGATACGCAGTATTTT. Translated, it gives CASSVGLAASTDTQYF.

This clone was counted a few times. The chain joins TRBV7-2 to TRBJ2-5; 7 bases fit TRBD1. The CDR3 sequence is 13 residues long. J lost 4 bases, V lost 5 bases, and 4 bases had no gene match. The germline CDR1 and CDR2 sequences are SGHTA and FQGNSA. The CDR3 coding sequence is TGTGCCAGCAGCCGGGACAGAACAGAGACCCAGTACTTC. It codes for CASSRDRTETQYF.

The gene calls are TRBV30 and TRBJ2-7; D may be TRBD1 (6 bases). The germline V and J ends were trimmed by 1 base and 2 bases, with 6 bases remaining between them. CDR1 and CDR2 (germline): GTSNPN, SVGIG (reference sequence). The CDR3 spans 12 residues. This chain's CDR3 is CAWSDRAYEQYF. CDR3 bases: TGTGCCTGGAGTGACAGGGCCTACGAGCAGTACTTC.

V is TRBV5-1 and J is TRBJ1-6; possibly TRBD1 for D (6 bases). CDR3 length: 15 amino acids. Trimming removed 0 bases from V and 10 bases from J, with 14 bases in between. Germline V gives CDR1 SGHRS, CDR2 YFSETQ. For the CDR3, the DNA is TGCGCCAGCAGCTTGGAATCCCAGGGGAGATCACCCCTCCACTTT. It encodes CASSLESQGRSPLHF.

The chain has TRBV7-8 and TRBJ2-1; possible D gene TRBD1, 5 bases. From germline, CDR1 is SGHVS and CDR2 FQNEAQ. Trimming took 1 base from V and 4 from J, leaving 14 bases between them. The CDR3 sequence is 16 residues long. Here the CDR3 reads CASSLVPGNGYNEQFF. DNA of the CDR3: TGTGCCAGCAGCTTAGTTCCAGGGAATGGTTACAATGAGCAGTTCTTC. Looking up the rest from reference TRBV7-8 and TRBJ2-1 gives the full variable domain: GAGVSQSPRYKVAKRGQDVALRCDPISGHVSLFWYQQALGQGPEFLTYFQNEAQLDKSGLPSDRFFAERPEGSVSTLKIQRTQQEDSAVYLCASSLVPGNGYNEQFFGPGTRLTVL.

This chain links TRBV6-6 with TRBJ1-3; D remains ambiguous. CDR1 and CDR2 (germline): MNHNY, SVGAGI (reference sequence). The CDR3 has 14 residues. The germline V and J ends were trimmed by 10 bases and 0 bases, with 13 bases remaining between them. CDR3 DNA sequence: TGTGCCACCCTAGATCTCCACTCTGGAAACACCATATATTTT. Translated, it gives CATLDLHSGNTIYF.

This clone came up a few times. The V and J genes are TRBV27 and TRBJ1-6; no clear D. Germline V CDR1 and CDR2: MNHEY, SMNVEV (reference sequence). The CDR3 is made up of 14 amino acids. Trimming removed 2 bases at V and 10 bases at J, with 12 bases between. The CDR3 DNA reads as TGTGCCAGCAGTTTAATGGGAGTAGGGTCACCCCTCCACTTT. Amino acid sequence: CASSLMGVGSPLHF.

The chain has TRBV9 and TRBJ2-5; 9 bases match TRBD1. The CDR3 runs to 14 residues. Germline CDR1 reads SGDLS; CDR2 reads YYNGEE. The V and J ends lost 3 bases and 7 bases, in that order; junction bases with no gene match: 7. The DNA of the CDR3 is TGTGCCAGCAGCGGACACAGGGGGCAGGGGACCCAGTACTTC. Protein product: CASSGHRGQGTQYF.

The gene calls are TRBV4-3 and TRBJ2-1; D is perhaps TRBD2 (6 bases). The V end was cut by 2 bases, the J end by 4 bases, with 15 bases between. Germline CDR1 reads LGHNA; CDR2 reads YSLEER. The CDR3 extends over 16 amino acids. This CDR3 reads CASSQKRAGRYNEQFF. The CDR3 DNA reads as TGCGCCAGCAGCCAAAAAAGGGCGGGACGGTACAATGAGCAGTTCTTC.

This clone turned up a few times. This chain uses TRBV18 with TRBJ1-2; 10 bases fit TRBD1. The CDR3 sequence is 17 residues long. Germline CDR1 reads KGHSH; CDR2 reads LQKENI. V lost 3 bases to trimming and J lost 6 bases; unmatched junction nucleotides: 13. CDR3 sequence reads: CASSPTNTGGTGDGYTF. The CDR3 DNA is TGTGCCAGCTCACCGACCAATACAGGAGGGACAGGGGATGGCTACACCTTC.

In nucleotides, the CDR3 is TGCGCCAGCAGCTTGTTAACAGGGTCCTACGAGCAGTACTTC. Amino acid sequence: CASSLLTGSYEQYF. V usage is TRBV5-1 and J usage is TRBJ2-7; a possible D gene is TRBD1 (6 bases). The germline V gene encodes CDR1 SGHRS and CDR2 YFSETQ. The CDR3 sequence is 14 residues long. V was shortened by 1 base and J by 1 base, with 9 bases between the two germline ends.

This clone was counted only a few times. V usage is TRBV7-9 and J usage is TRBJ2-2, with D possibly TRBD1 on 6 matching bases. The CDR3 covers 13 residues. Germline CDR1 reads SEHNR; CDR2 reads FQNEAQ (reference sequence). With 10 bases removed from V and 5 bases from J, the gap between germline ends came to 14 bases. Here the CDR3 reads CATQGYSTGELFF. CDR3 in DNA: TGTGCCACACAGGGTTATTCGACCGGGGAGCTGTTTTTT. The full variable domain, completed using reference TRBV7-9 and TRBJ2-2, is DTGVSQNPRHKITKRGQNVTFRCDPISEHNRLYWYRQTLGQGPEFLTYFQNEAQLEKSRLLSDRFSAERPKGSFSTLEIQRTEQGDSAMYLCATQGYSTGELFFGEGSRLTVL.

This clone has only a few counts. This chain's CDR3 is CASSQSRSLLQGEQFF. As DNA, the CDR3 is TGTGCCAGCAGCCAGTCCCGGTCTCTCCTACAGGGCGAGCAGTTCTTC. This sequence joins TRBV14 and TRBJ2-1; D might be TRBD1 (6 bases). Germline-derived CDR1 and CDR2 are SGHDN and FVKESK. V was cut by 3 bases and J by 10 bases, with 22 bases left in between. This CDR3 is built from 16 residues.

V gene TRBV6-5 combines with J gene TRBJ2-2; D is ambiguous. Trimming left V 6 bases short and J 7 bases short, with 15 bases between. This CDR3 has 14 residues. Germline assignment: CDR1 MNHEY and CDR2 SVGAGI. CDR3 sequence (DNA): TGTGCCAGCAGACCCTCCGGCGGCGGCGGGGAGCTGTTTTTT. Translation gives CASRPSGGGGELFF.

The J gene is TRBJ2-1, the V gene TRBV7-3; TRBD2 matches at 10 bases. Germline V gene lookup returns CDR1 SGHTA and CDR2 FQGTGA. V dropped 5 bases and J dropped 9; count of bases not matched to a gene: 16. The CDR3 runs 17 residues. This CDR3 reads CASSPRAPAGGPVEQFF. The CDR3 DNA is TGTGCCAGCAGCCCCAGAGCTCCAGCGGGGGGGCCGGTTGAGCAGTTCTTC.

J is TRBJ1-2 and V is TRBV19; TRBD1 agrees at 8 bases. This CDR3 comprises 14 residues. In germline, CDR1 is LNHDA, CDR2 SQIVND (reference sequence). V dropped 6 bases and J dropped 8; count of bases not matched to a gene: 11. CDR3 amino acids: CASSPRGPTGGYTF. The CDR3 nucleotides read TGTGCCAGTAGCCCCAGGGGGCCCACAGGCGGCTACACCTTC.

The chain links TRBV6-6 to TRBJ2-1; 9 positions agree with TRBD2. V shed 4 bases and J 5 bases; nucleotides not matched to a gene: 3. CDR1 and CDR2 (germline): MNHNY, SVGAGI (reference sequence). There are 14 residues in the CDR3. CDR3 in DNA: TGTGCCAGCAGTTTCCTAGCGGGGCACAATGAGCAGTTCTTC. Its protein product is CASSFLAGHNEQFF.

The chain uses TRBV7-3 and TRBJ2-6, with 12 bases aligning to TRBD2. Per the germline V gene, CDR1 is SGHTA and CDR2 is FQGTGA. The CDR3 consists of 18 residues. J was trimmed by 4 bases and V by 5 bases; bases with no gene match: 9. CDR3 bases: TGTGCCAGCAGCCCGCAAACTAGCGGGGGGCTCGGGGCCAACGTCCTGACTTTC. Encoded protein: CASSPQTSGGLGANVLTF.

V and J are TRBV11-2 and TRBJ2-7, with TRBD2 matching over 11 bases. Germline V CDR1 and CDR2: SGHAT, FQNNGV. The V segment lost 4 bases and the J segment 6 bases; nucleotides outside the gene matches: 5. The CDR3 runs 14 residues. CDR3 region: CASSSNSGGAEQYF. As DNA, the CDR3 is TGTGCCAGCAGCTCCAATAGCGGGGGGGCCGAGCAGTACTTC.

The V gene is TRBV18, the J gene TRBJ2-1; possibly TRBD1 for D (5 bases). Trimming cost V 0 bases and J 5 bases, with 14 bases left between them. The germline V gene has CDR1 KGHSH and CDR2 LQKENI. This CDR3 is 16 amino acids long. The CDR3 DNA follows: TGTGCCAGCTCACCACCGAAAGGGCAGGGCGACAATGAGCAGTTCTTC. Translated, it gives CASSPPKGQGDNEQFF. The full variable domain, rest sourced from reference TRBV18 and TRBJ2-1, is NAGVMQNPRHLVRRRGQEARLRCSPMKGHSHVYWYRQLPEEGLKFMVYLQKENIIDESGMPKERFSAEFPKEGPSILRIQQVVRGDSAAYFCASSPPKGQGDNEQFFGPGTRLTVL.

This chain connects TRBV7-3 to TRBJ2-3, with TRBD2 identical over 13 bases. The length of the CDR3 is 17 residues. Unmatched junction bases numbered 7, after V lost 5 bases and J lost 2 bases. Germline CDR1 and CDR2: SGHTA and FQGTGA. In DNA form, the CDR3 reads TGTGCCAGCAGCCCCCTACTAGCGGGGGGGGTCACAGATACGCAGTATTTT. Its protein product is CASSPLLAGGVTDTQYF.

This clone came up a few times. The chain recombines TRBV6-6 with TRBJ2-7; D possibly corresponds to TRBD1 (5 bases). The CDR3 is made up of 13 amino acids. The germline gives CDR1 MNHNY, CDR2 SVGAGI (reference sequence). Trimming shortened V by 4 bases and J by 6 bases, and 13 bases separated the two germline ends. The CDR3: CASSSPGNGEQYF. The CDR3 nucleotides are TGTGCCAGCAGTTCACCAGGGAATGGCGAGCAGTACTTC.

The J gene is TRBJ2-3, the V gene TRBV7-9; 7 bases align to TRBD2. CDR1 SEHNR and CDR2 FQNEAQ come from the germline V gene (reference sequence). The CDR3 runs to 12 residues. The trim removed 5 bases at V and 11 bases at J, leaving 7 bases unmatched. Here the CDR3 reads CASSPPSGEQYF. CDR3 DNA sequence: TGTGCCAGCAGCCCCCCTAGCGGAGAGCAGTATTTT.

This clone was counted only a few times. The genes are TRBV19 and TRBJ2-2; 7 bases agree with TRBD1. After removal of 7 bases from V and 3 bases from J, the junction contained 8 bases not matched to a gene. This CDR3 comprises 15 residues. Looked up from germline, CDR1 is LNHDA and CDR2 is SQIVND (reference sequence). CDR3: CASIRQGRDTGELFF. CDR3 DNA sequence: TGTGCCAGTATACGACAGGGACGGGACACCGGGGAGCTGTTTTTT.

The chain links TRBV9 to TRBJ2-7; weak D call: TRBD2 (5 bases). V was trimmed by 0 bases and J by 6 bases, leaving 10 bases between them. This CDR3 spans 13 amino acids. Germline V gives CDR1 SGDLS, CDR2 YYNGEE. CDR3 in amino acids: CASSVDQGSEQYF. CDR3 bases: TGTGCCAGCAGCGTAGATCAAGGGAGCGAGCAGTACTTC.

In DNA form, the CDR3 reads TGTGCCAGCAGTGAAGTAGGGGGCAAGTCCTACGAGCAGTACTTC. Protein: CASSEVGGKSYEQYF. The chain employs TRBV2 and TRBJ2-7; TRBD1 matches at 7 bases. The V and J ends lost 1 base and 1 base, in that order; junction bases with no gene match: 4. Germline CDR1 SNHLY, CDR2 FYNNEI. The CDR3 has 15 amino acids.

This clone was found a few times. The CDR3 sequence is CASSPRSASGPIGTQYF. CDR3 sequence (DNA): TGTGCCAGCAGCCCGAGGTCTGCTAGCGGTCCCATCGGGACCCAGTACTTC. This rearrangement joins TRBV7-2 to TRBJ2-5, with TRBD2 matching 7 bases. Unmatched junction bases numbered 19, after V lost 5 bases and J lost 7 bases. CDR3 length equals 17 residues. Germline V gene data show CDR1 as SGHTA and CDR2 as FQGNSA.

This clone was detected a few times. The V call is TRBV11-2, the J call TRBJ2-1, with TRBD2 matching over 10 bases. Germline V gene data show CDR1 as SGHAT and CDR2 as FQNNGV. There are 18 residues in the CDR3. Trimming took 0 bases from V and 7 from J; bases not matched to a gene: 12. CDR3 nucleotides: TGTGCCAGCAGCTTAGATCAGGGAGGGACTAGCGTCCCGAATGAGCAGTTCTTC. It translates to CASSLDQGGTSVPNEQFF.

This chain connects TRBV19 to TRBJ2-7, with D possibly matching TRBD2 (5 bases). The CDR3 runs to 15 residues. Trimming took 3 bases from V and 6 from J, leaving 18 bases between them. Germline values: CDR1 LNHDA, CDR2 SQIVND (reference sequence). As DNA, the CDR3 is TGTGCCAGTAGTATTAGAGGCCAAAGAGGGTCCGAGCAGTACTTC. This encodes CASSIRGQRGSEQYF.